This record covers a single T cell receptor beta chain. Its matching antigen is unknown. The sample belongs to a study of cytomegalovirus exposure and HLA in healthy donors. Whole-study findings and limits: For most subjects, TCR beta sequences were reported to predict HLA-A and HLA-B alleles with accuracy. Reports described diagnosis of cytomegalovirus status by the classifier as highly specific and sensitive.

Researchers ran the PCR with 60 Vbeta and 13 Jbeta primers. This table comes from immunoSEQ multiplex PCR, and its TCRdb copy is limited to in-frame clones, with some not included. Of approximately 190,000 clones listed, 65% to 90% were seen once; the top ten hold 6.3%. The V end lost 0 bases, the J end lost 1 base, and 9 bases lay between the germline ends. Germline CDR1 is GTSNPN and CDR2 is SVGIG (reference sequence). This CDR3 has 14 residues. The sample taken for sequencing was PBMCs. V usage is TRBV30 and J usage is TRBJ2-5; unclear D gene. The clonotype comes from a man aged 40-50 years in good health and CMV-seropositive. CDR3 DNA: TGTGCCTGGAGTGTGAGTCCCCCCCAAGAGACCCAGTACTTC. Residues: CAWSVSPPQETQYF. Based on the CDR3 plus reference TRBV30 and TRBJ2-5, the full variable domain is SQTIHQWPATLVQPVGSPLSLECTVEGTSNPNLYWYRQAAGRGLQLLFYSVGIGQISSEVPQNLSASRPQDRQFILSSKKLLLSDSGFYLCAWSVSPPQETQYFGPGTRLLVL.